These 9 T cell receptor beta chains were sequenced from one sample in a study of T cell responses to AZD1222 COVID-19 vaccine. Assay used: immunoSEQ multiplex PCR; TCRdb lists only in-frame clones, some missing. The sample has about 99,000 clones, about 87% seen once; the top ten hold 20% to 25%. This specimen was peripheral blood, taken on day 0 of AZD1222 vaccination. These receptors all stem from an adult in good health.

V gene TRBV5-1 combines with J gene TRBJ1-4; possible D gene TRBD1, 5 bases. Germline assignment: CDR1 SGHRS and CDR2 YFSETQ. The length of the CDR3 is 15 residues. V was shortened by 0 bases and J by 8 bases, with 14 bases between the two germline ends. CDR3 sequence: CASSLADSPKEKLFF. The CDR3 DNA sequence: TGCGCCAGCAGCTTGGCCGACAGCCCAAAGGAAAAACTGTTTTTT.

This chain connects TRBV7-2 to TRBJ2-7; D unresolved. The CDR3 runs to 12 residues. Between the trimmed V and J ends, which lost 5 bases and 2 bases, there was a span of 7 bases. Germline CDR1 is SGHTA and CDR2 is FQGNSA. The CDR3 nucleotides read TGTGCCAGCAGCCCAAGCCCCTACGAGCAGTACTTC. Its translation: CASSPSPYEQYF. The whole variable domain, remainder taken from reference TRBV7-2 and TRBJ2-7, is GAGVSQSPSNKVTEKGKDVELRCDPISGHTALYWYRQSLGQGLEFLIYFQGNSAPDKSGLPSDRFSAERTGGSVSTLTIQRTQQEDSAVYLCASSPSPYEQYFGPGTRLTVT.

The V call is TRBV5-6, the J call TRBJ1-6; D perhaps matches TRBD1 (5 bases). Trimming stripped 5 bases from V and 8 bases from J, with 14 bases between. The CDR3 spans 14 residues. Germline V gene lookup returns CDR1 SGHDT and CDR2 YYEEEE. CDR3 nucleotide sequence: TGTGCCAGCAGTTGGAGGGGAATTGATTCACCCCTCCACTTT. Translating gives CASSWRGIDSPLHF.

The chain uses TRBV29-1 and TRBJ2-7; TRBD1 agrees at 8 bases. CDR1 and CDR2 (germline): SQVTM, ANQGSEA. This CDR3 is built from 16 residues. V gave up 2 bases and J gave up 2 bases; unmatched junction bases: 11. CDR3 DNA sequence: TGCAGCGTTGAACTTGGGTCGCAGGGGGCGGCCTACGAGCAGTACTTC. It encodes CSVELGSQGAAYEQYF.

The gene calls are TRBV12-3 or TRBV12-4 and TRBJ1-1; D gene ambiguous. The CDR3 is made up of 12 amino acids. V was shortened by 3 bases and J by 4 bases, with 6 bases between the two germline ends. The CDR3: CASSFSATEAFF. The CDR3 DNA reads TGTGCCAGCAGTTTTTCCGCCACTGAAGCTTTCTTT.

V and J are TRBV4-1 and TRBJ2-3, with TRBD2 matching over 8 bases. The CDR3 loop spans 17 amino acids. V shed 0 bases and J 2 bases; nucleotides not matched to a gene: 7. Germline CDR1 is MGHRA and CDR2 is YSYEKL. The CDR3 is CASSQDGAGGITDTQYF. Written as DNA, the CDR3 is TGCGCCAGCAGCCAAGATGGGGCGGGGGGCATCACAGATACGCAGTATTTT.

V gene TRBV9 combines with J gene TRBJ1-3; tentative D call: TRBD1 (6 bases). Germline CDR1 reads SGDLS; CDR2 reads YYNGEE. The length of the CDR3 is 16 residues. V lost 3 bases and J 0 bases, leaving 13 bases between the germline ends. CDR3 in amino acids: CASSERQASSGNTIYF. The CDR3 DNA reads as TGTGCCAGCAGCGAAAGACAGGCATCCTCTGGAAACACCATATATTTT.

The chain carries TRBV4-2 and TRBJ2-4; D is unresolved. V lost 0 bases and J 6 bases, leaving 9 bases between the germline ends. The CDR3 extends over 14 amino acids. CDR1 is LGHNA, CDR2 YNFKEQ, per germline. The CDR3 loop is CASSQDEEVNIQYF. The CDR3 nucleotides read TGTGCCAGCAGCCAAGATGAAGAGGTAAACATTCAGTACTTC.

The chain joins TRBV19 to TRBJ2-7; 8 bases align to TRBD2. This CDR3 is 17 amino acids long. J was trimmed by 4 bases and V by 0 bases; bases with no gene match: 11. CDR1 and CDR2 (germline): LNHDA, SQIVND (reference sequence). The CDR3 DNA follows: TGTGCCAGTAGTATAGATCACAGCGGGAGTGTCGGGTACGAGCAGTACTTC. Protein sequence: CASSIDHSGSVGYEQYF.